The 4 T cell receptor beta chains below were found in one sample sequenced in a study of T cell repertoires in cytomegalovirus infection. TCRdb ran MiXCR on the reads and lists one entry per CDR3 protein. The sample comprises about 320,000 distinct CDR3 sequences, over 7.5% of which are singletons, and 3.5% to 4.5% rests with the top ten. The sample consisted of PBMCs. The receptors come from a human donor in good health (CMV status not recorded). Some clones in this sample may be carry-over from other donors' samples.

In its sample, this clonotype was seen a few times. The chain joins TRBV7-9 to TRBJ2-3, with D possibly TRBD2 on 6 matching bases. This CDR3 is built from 16 residues. V was pared by 0 bases and J by 0 bases, with 10 bases between. Germline V CDR1 and CDR2: SEHNR, FQNEAQ (reference sequence). CDR3 protein: CASSLAAGPSTDTQYF. DNA of the CDR3: TGTGCCAGCAGCTTAGCGGCGGGACCTAGCACAGATACGCAGTATTTT.

In this sample, this clonotype turned up many times. J is TRBJ2-7 and V is TRBV7-9; 15 bases map to TRBD2. Germline lookup yields CDR1 SEHNR and CDR2 FQNEAQ (reference sequence). The CDR3 length is 19 residues. The V segment lost 3 bases and the J segment 0 bases; nucleotides outside the gene matches: 9. Here the CDR3 DNA reads TGTGCCAGCAGCTTGAGTGTGGGACTAGCGGGAGGCAACTCCTACGAGCAGTACTTC. Its translation is CASSLSVGLAGGNSYEQYF. Supplemented by reference TRBV7-9 and TRBJ2-7, the full variable domain reads DTGVSQNPRHKITKRGQNVTFRCDPISEHNRLYWYRQTLGQGPEFLTYFQNEAQLEKSRLLSDRFSAERPKGSFSTLEIQRTEQGDSAMYLCASSLSVGLAGGNSYEQYFGPGTRLTVT.

The J gene is TRBJ1-1, the V gene TRBV25-1; 9 nucleotides agree with TRBD1. This CDR3 comprises 17 residues. Germline V lookup: CDR1 MGHDK, CDR2 SYGVNS. V shed 1 base, J shed 1 base, and the junction held 7 bases outside the gene matches. DNA for the CDR3: TGTGCCAGCAGTGAATCCAGACAGGGGGTATGGAACACTGAAGCTTTCTTT. Its translation is CASSESRQGVWNTEAFF.

The sample holds many counts of this clonotype. At one end, the junction sequence differs from germline, possibly due to a read error. This chain uses TRBV4-1 with TRBJ2-5, with 9 bases aligning to TRBD2. The CDR3 has 15 amino acids. Germline V CDR1 and CDR2: MGHRA, YSYEKL. CDR3 sequence (DNA): TGTGCCAGCAGCCAATTAGGACTAGCGAGACAGACCCAGTACTTC. Its translation: CASSQLGLARQTQYF.